The sequence of this T cell receptor (beta chain) was determined in a study of T cell responses to AZD1222 COVID-19 vaccine. This clone has just a few counts. The antigen is not known. This table comes from immunoSEQ multiplex PCR, and its TCRdb copy is limited to in-frame clones, with some not included. The sample includes 100,000 to 120,000 clones, about 90% seen only once; the top ten take roughly 15%. CDR3 length: 15 residues. Per the germline V gene, CDR1 is WNHNN and CDR2 is SYGVQD (reference sequence). Trimming took 4 bases from V and 4 from J; bases not matched to a gene: 3. Pooled samples include second doses given at about 4 or 12 weeks. General observations from the study: Repertoire collection took place solely once the T cell response had peaked.

J is TRBJ2-7 and V is TRBV10-1; the match to TRBD2 covers 14 bases. This TCR was sampled from an adult who received the AZD1222 COVID-19 vaccine. This specimen was peripheral blood, taken 28 days after the second AZD1222 dose. CDR3 protein: CASSAGLAGVYEQYF. In nucleotides, the CDR3 is TGCGCCAGCAGTGCGGGACTAGCGGGAGTTTACGAGCAGTACTTC.